A single sample is the source of the 5 T cell receptor beta chains below, sequenced in a study of tumor-infiltrating lymphocytes in primary liver carcinoma. Joint extraction of RNA and DNA used roughly 17-32 mg of bulk tissue that was unsorted. From 500 ng of total RNA, TCR beta-specific cDNA was reverse-transcribed using a constant-region primer. Slightly modified ARM-PCR, run as three nested multiplex PCR rounds, produced the TCR beta libraries. The first two PCR rounds, roughly 10 cycles each, used TRBV1-TRBV30 forward primers and a C-beta reverse primer. TCRdb re-called the multiplex PCR reads with MiXCR, one entry per CDR3 protein. The table records more than 100,000 distinct CDR3 sequences, less than 80% of them present only once. What was sequenced was liver tumor tissue from sampling region 1. Regarding subset: tumor region T1, superior pole. All receptors derive from a woman in her fifties or sixties with primary liver carcinoma and hepatitis B virus infection.

A note on this clonotype: A read error may explain this, as a much larger clone is one base away. This chain connects TRBV5-4 to TRBJ1-2; D may be TRBD1 (5 bases). Germline CDR1 reads SGHNT; CDR2 reads YYREEE (reference sequence). This CDR3 has 15 residues. The V end lost 3 bases, the J end lost 4 bases, and 16 bases lay between the germline ends. CDR3 nucleotides: TGTGCCAGCAGCTATGAGGAAGGACATCTCTATGGCTACACCTTC. Its translation: CASSYEEGHLYGYTF.

This clonotype was observed many times. The rearrangement uses TRBV4-1 and TRBJ2-5; D uncertain. The germline V and J ends were trimmed by 1 base and 9 bases, with 15 bases remaining between them. CDR1 and CDR2 from the germline V gene are MGHRA and YSYEKL. This CDR3 is 14 amino acids long. The CDR3 DNA reads TGCGCCAGCAGCCAAGCGACGGCCCGCTCGGCCCAGTACTTC. It codes for CASSQATARSAQYF.

This clonotype was observed once. An end of the junction differs from the germline gene, which may be a read error. The V and J genes are TRBV5-5 and TRBJ2-5; possibly TRBD2 for D (5 bases). The CDR3 runs 15 residues. CDR1 is SGHKS, CDR2 YYEKEE, per germline (reference sequence). CDR3: CSSIFGLMNQETQYF. The CDR3, as DNA: TGTTCCAGCATCTTTGGACTCATGAACCAGGAGACCCAGTACTTC.

This clonotype was recorded once. The chain employs TRBV29-1 and TRBJ2-2; tentative D call: TRBD2 (6 bases). The CDR3 totals 14 residues. Trimming took 5 bases from V and 1 from J, leaving 11 bases between them. Germline lookup yields CDR1 SQVTM and CDR2 ANQGSEA. The CDR3 DNA reads TGCAGCGTTTTTGGACTAAAGAACACCGGGGAGCTGTTTTTT. Translated: CSVFGLKNTGELFF.

Worth noting for this clonotype: A much more abundant neighbour one base away suggests this may be a read error. The conserved phenylalanine or tryptophan is not found at the CDR3 terminus, so this likely reflects a read error. The V gene is TRBV12-5, the J gene TRBJ2-3; the match to TRBD2 covers 8 bases. V lost 5 bases, J lost 0 bases, and 7 bases stayed unmatched. Looked up from germline, CDR1 is LGHNT and CDR2 is FRNRAP. This CDR3 is built from 16 residues. CDR3 amino acids: CASGSGLAPSTDTQYS. DNA for the CDR3: TGTGCTAGTGGTAGTGGACTAGCTCCCAGCACAGATACGCAGTATTCT.